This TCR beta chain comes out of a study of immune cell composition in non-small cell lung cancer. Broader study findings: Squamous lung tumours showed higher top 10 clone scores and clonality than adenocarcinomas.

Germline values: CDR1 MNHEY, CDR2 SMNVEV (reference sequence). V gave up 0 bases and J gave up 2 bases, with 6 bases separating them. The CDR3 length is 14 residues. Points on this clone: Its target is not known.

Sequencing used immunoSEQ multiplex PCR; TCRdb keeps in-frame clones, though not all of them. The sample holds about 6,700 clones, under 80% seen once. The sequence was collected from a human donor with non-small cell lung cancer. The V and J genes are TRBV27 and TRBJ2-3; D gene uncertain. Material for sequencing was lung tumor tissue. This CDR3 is CASSLSRFTDTQYF. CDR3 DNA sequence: TGTGCCAGCAGTTTATCCAGGTTCACAGATACGCAGTATTTT.